The clone carrying this T cell receptor beta chain turned up a few times. From germline, CDR1 is MNHNS and CDR2 SASEGT. This CDR3 is 16 amino acids long. The entry originates in a study of CD4 and CD8 cells across lung adenocarcinoma regions. TCRdb processed the PCR reads anew with MiXCR; each CDR3 protein has one entry. The sample consists of approximately 25,000 distinct CDR3 sequences, 53% of them appearing once. The patients had localized lung adenocarcinoma, a non-small cell subtype. The sample taken for sequencing was CD8+ T cells from the center of a lung tumor. The chain employs TRBV6-1 and TRBJ2-3; TRBD2 aligns across 10 bases. The DNA end is a closer match to TRBJ2-1, so the J assignment may be wrong. This sequence was found in a male donor with lung adenocarcinoma. The CD4 and CD8 labels of this study may be unreliable. In nucleotides, the CDR3 is TGTGCCAGCAGTGAAACGTGGACTAGCGGCACCGATACGCAGTTCTTC. As protein: CASSETWTSGTDTQFF.